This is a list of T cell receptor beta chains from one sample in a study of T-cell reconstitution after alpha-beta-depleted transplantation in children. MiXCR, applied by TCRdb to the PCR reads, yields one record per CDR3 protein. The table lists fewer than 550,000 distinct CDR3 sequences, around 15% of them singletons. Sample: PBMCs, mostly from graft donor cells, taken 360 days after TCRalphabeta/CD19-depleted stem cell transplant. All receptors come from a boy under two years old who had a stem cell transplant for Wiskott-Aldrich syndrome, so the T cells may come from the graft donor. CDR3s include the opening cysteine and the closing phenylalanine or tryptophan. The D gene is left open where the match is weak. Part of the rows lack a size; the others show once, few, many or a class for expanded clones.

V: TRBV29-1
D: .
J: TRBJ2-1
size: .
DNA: TGCAGCGTTGTTCAGGCAGCCCTTTCGGGTGAGCAGTTCTTC
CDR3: CSVVQAALSGEQFF

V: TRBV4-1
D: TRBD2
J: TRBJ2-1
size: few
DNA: TGCGCCAGCAGCCAAGATGTACGGAGCGGGGGGCCTGTCTACAATGAGCAGTTCTTC
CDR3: CASSQDVRSGGPVYNEQFF

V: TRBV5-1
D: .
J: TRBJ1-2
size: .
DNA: TGCGCCAGCAGCTTGGATATATCTAACTATGGCTACACCTTC
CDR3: CASSLDISNYGYTF

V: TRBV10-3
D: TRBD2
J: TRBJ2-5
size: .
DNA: TGTGCCATCAGGCGTGGGGGAGCTAGCGGACAAGAGACCCAGTACTTC
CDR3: CAIRRGGASGQETQYF

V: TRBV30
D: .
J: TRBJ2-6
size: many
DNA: TGTGCCTGGAGTGGGCTCCACTGGGCCAACGTCCTGACTTTC
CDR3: CAWSGLHWANVLTF

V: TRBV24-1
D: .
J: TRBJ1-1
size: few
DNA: TGTGCCACCAGTGATGCGAACACTGAAGCTTTCTTT
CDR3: CATSDANTEAFF

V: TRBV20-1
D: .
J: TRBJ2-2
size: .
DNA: TGCAGTGCTAGCCTCGACGAAACCGGAGCGCTGTTTTTT
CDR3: CSASLDETGALFF

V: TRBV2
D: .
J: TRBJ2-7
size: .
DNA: TGTGCCAGCAGTGAAGACCTCCACGAGCAGTACTTC
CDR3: CASSEDLHEQYF

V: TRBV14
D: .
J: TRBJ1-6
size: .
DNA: TGTGCCAGCAGCCAAGGGTGGTTCCGACAGAAGGGCGGTTCACCCCTCCACTTT
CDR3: CASSQGWFRQKGGSPLHF

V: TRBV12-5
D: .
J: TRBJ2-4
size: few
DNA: TGTGCTAGTGCCTTTCTAGCCAAAAACATTCAGTACTTC
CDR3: CASAFLAKNIQYF

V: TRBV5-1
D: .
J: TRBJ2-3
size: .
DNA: TGCGCCAGCAGCGTGGTTGCGGCCCCCAGCACAGATACGCAGTATTTT
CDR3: CASSVVAAPSTDTQYF

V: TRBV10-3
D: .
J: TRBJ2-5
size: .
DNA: TGTGCCATCAGTGAGTGGGAAGAGACCCAGTACTTC
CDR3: CAISEWEETQYF